The next 27 T cell receptor beta chains were all read from a single sample in a study of blood T cell repertoires in COVID-19 (TCRdb year 2020). Receptor libraries were prepared by the immunoSEQ multiplex PCR assay. TCRdb holds this immuneACCESS table with in-frame rearrangements only. Some clones are missing; in checked studies, unresolved V genes explain under half, and the rest has no known cause. The sample has around 37,000 clones on record, approximately 90% of them singletons. The ten largest clonotypes hold around 2.5% of the sample. Material for sequencing was peripheral blood. The origin of the receptors is a human donor in a cohort sampled during active COVID-19.

The gene calls are TRBV9 and TRBJ2-3; 9 bases map to TRBD1. The CDR3 consists of 17 residues. Germline CDR1 is SGDLS and CDR2 is YYNGEE. V shed 0 bases, J shed 4 bases, and the junction held 9 bases outside the gene matches. For the CDR3, the DNA is TGTGCCAGCAGCGTAGCAGCCCCCGGGACAGGGCCAGATACGCAGTATTTT. Protein product: CASSVAAPGTGPDTQYF.

The chain is built from TRBV18 and TRBJ2-1; 9 bases agree with TRBD1. Germline V lookup: CDR1 KGHSH, CDR2 LQKENI. The CDR3 is 17 amino acids. V shed 3 bases, J shed 7 bases, and the junction held 13 bases outside the gene matches. CDR3 in amino acids: CASSPFPGQGGTNEQFF. The CDR3, as DNA: TGTGCCAGCTCACCGTTCCCGGGACAGGGAGGGACGAATGAGCAGTTCTTC.

V is TRBV5-4 and J is TRBJ2-1, with 10 bases identical to TRBD2. V lost 0 bases to trimming and J lost 4 bases; unmatched junction nucleotides: 4. The CDR3 spans 16 residues. Per germline, CDR1 SGHNT and CDR2 YYREEE (reference sequence). CDR3 coding DNA: TGTGCCAGCAGCTTGGCCCAGCGGGGGGGTTACAATGAGCAGTTCTTC. It specifies CASSLAQRGGYNEQFF.

The gene calls are TRBV9 and TRBJ1-4, with D tentatively TRBD1 (6 bases). The CDR3 covers 14 residues. Germline CDR1 reads SGDLS; CDR2 reads YYNGEE. V dropped 0 bases and J dropped 8 bases, with 11 bases sitting between them. For the CDR3, the DNA is TGTGCCAGCAGCGTAGGGCCAGGGGAGGAAAAACTGTTTTTT. Translated, it gives CASSVGPGEEKLFF.

The chain is built from TRBV28 and TRBJ2-7, with TRBD2 matching 16 bases. The V and J ends lost 7 bases and 4 bases, in that order; junction bases with no gene match: 4. Germline CDR1 is MDHEN and CDR2 is SYDVKM. The CDR3 is 15 residues long. This CDR3 is CASIQGLAGGYEQYF. CDR3 DNA: TGTGCCAGCATCCAGGGACTAGCGGGGGGGTACGAGCAGTACTTC.

The J gene is TRBJ2-1, the V gene TRBV10-1; 11 nucleotides line up with TRBD2. The CDR3 runs to 17 residues. Germline V gene data show CDR1 as WNHNN and CDR2 as SYGVQD (reference sequence). Losses at the gene ends were 2 bases for V and 8 bases for J; bases not matched to a gene: 11. DNA of the CDR3: TGCGCCAGCAGTGAGGCTTCGACTAGCGGGGCTTTCGATGAGCAGTTCTTC. Protein: CASSEASTSGAFDEQFF.

The chain is built from TRBV5-5 and TRBJ2-5; 12 positions match TRBD2. Germline-derived CDR1 and CDR2 are SGHKS and YYEKEE (reference sequence). With 0 bases clipped from V and 4 bases from J, the junction kept 4 bases outside the gene matches. The CDR3 loop spans 16 amino acids. The CDR3 DNA follows: TGTGCCAGCAGCTTGGCGCTAGCGGGGGGGCGAGAGACCCAGTACTTC. Amino acid sequence: CASSLALAGGRETQYF.

The chain is built from TRBV30 and TRBJ1-5; D remains unclear. This CDR3 comprises 12 residues. V shed 1 base and J shed 9 bases, with 10 bases lying between them. In germline, CDR1 is GTSNPN, CDR2 SVGIG (reference sequence). The CDR3 coding sequence is TGTGCCTGGAGTGGAGGAAATGCGCCCCAGCATTTT. Its protein is CAWSGGNAPQHF. Looking up the rest from reference TRBV30 and TRBJ1-5 gives the full variable domain: SQTIHQWPATLVQPVGSPLSLECTVEGTSNPNLYWYRQAAGRGLQLLFYSVGIGQISSEVPQNLSASRPQDRQFILSSKKLLLSDSGFYLCAWSGGNAPQHFGDGTRLSIL.

The chain joins TRBV19 to TRBJ2-1; 9 nucleotides match TRBD2. Germline CDR1 is LNHDA and CDR2 is SQIVND (reference sequence). The CDR3 length is 18 residues. V was clipped by 3 bases and J by 5 bases; unmatched bases: 14. The CDR3 region is CASSIPAGGLFGDNEQFF. In DNA, the CDR3 is TGTGCCAGTAGTATCCCGGCGGGGGGGCTATTCGGGGACAATGAGCAGTTCTTC. The variable domain in full, with the rest retrieved from reference TRBV19 and TRBJ2-1, is DGGITQSPKYLFRKEGQNVTLSCEQNLNHDAMYWYRQDPGQGLRLIYYSQIVNDFQKGDIAEGYSVSREKKESFPLTVTSAQKNPTAFYLCASSIPAGGLFGDNEQFFGPGTRLTVL.

V gene TRBV9 combines with J gene TRBJ2-1; 8 bases are a match to TRBD1. Trimming took 4 bases from V and 12 from J; bases not matched to a gene: 12. Germline assignment: CDR1 SGDLS and CDR2 YYNGEE. This CDR3 is built from 14 residues. This CDR3 is CASSSTTGQGSQFF. The CDR3 bases are TGTGCCAGCAGCTCGACGACTGGACAGGGTTCGCAGTTCTTC.

The genes are TRBV2 and TRBJ1-3, with TRBD1 as a possible D gene (5 bases). The V gene lost 7 bases and the J gene lost 7 bases, with 17 bases spanning the gap. Germline-derived CDR1 and CDR2 are SNHLY and FYNNEI. The CDR3 totals 14 residues. The CDR3 DNA reads as TGTGCCAGCACTTCTCAGCCGCGGGGGAACACCATATATTTT. Protein product: CASTSQPRGNTIYF.

About this clone itself: A read error may produce the germline difference seen at one junction end. The rearrangement links TRBV7-7 to TRBJ2-1; possibly TRBD2 for D (6 bases). Germline CDR1 reads SSHAT; CDR2 reads FNYEAQ (reference sequence). CDR3 length: 15 amino acids. Here the CDR3 reads CASSLVGGGHNEQFF. The CDR3 bases are TGTGCTAGCAGCTTAGTGGGGGGTGGCCACAATGAGCAGTTCTTC. Full variable domain (rest looked up from reference TRBV7-7 and TRBJ2-1): GAGVSQSPRYKVTKRGQDVTLRCDPISSHATLYWYQQALGQGPEFLTYFNYEAQPDKSGLPSDRFSAERPEGSISTLTIQRTEQRDSAMYRCASSLVGGGHNEQFFGPGTRLTVL.

The genes are TRBV6-6 and TRBJ2-4; tentative D call: TRBD2 (6 bases). CDR3 size: 23 residues. The V end lost 6 bases, the J end lost 0 bases, and 36 bases lay between the germline ends. Germline V CDR1 and CDR2: MNHNY, SVGAGI (reference sequence). CDR3 coding DNA: TGTGCCAGCAGCTTTCGGGGGACCATTCTCACGTCCGGAACACCCTTAGCCAAAAACATTCAGTACTTC. It codes for CASSFRGTILTSGTPLAKNIQYF.

In DNA, the CDR3 is TGCAGTGCTAGTCGTGCGGGACTAGCGGAATCGAACACCGGGGAGCTGTTTTTT. Encoded protein: CSASRAGLAESNTGELFF. The rearrangement joins TRBV20-1 to TRBJ2-2, with TRBD2 matching 11 bases. This CDR3 spans 18 amino acids. After removal of 3 bases from V and 0 bases from J, the junction contained 9 bases not matched to a gene. CDR1 DFQATT and CDR2 SNEGSKA come from the germline V gene (reference sequence).

J is TRBJ2-3 and V is TRBV3-1 (or the pseudogene TRBV3-2); D not resolved. The ends were cut back, 3 bases at V and 9 bases at J, with 16 bases in the middle. Per germline, CDR1 LGHDT and CDR2 YNNKEL (reference sequence). This CDR3 has 14 amino acids. CDR3 nucleotides: TGTGCCAGCAGCCATAGCTCCTCCCGCCGGACGCAGTATTTT. It translates to CASSHSSSRRTQYF.

The chain combines TRBV28 with TRBJ1-4; no firm D call. Trimming shortened V by 3 bases and J by 6 bases, and 11 bases separated the two germline ends. The CDR3 loop spans 14 amino acids. Looked up from germline, CDR1 is MDHEN and CDR2 is SYDVKM. CDR3 bases: TGTGCCAGCAGTTTTGTGGGAGGTGATGAAAAACTGTTTTTT. Translated, it gives CASSFVGGDEKLFF.

V is TRBV11-2 and J is TRBJ2-3, with 7 nucleotides matching TRBD2. CDR1 and CDR2 (germline): SGHAT, FQNNGV. Trimming removed 5 bases from V and 1 base from J; junction bases left unmatched: 3. There are 14 residues in the CDR3. CDR3 coding DNA: TGTGCCAGCAGCCGGGACTACCGCACAGATACGCAGTATTTT. Protein sequence: CASSRDYRTDTQYF.

This chain joins TRBV5-1 and TRBJ1-1; D might be TRBD1 (5 bases). Deletions cut 1 base from V and 4 bases from J, with 11 bases between. Germline-derived CDR1 and CDR2 are SGHRS and YFSETQ. The CDR3 sequence is 14 residues long. The CDR3 loop is CASSLSGVGTEAFF. DNA of the CDR3: TGCGCCAGCAGCTTGTCGGGGGTCGGCACTGAAGCTTTCTTT.

V and J are TRBV7-8 and TRBJ2-7; 8 bases agree with TRBD1. The V and J ends lost 0 bases and 7 bases, in that order; junction bases with no gene match: 14. The germline gives CDR1 SGHVS, CDR2 FQNEAQ. The CDR3 runs to 17 residues. In nucleotides, the CDR3 is TGTGCCAGCAGCTTAGCTAAGGACTTACAACAGGGGGAGGAGCAGTACTTC. This gives the protein CASSLAKDLQQGEEQYF.

The gene calls are TRBV29-1 and TRBJ2-1; TRBD1 matches at 7 bases. Looked up from germline, CDR1 is SQVTM and CDR2 is ANQGSEA. Germline trimming cut 3 bases from V and 7 bases from J; bases unmatched to any gene: 15. CDR3 length: 16 residues. The CDR3 is CSVDRRRGQILNEQFF. As DNA, the CDR3 is TGCAGCGTTGATAGACGAAGGGGGCAAATTTTGAATGAGCAGTTCTTC.

The chain uses TRBV9 and TRBJ2-1, with 9 nucleotides matching TRBD2. The CDR3 sequence is 16 residues long. V was clipped by 0 bases and J by 9 bases; unmatched bases: 10. From germline, CDR1 is SGDLS and CDR2 YYNGEE. The CDR3 loop reads CASSVGSGGPTGEQFF. For the CDR3, the DNA is TGTGCCAGCAGCGTAGGAAGCGGGGGGCCCACGGGTGAGCAGTTCTTC.

The chain couples TRBV3-1 (or the pseudogene TRBV3-2) to TRBJ2-3; the match to TRBD2 covers 12 bases. The junction had 5 bases not matched to a gene; V was cut back by 5 bases and J by 2 bases. Germline-derived CDR1 and CDR2 are LGHDT and YNNKEL (reference sequence). This CDR3 spans 16 amino acids. For the CDR3, the DNA is TGTGCCAGCAGCGCCGGACTAGCGGGGACCACAGATACGCAGTATTTT. This sequence encodes CASSAGLAGTTDTQYF.

The chain employs TRBV15 and TRBJ2-1; weak D call: TRBD1 (5 bases). Per germline, CDR1 LNHNV and CDR2 YYDKDF (reference sequence). The V end was cut by 4 bases, the J end by 2 bases, with 15 bases between. The CDR3 length is 16 residues. The CDR3 reads CATSTAFQGTYNEQFF. Here the CDR3 DNA reads TGTGCCACCAGCACAGCCTTCCAGGGCACCTACAATGAGCAGTTCTTC. Supplemented by reference TRBV15 and TRBJ2-1, the full variable domain reads DAMVIQNPRYQVTQFGKPVTLSCSQTLNHNVMYWYQQKSSQAPKLLFHYYDKDFNNEADTPDNFQSRRPNTSFCFLDIRSPGLGDTAMYLCATSTAFQGTYNEQFFGPGTRLTVL.

This chain uses TRBV2 with TRBJ1-3; no clear D gene. Deletions cut 7 bases from V and 4 bases from J, with 17 bases between. Germline V gene lookup returns CDR1 SNHLY and CDR2 FYNNEI. The CDR3 length is 15 residues. Here the CDR3 DNA reads TGTGCCAGCACCCCCCAAGAGGGTGCGGGAAACACCATATATTTT. Translating it yields CASTPQEGAGNTIYF.

The rearrangement joins TRBV7-9 to TRBJ1-2, with TRBD1 identical over 8 bases. The CDR3 totals 13 residues. J lost 8 bases, V lost 5 bases, and 7 bases had no gene match. From germline, CDR1 is SEHNR and CDR2 FQNEAQ (reference sequence). The chain's CDR3 is CASSLDRVEGYTF. In nucleotides, the CDR3 is TGTGCCAGCAGCCTGGACAGGGTGGAGGGCTACACCTTC.

This clone was counted once. The J gene is TRBJ2-3, the V gene TRBV19; 8 bases agree with TRBD1. There are 14 residues in the CDR3. CDR1 LNHDA and CDR2 SQIVND come from the germline V gene (reference sequence). The junction had 4 bases not matched to a gene; V was cut back by 6 bases and J by 2 bases. The CDR3 region has the DNA TGTGCCAGTAGAAGACAGGGGAACACAGATACGCAGTATTTT. Protein sequence: CASRRQGNTDTQYF.

This chain uses TRBV25-1 with TRBJ2-5; 8 bases are shared with TRBD1. This CDR3 is built from 16 residues. Germline V gene sequence: CDR1 MGHDK, CDR2 SYGVNS. Trimming at V came to 4 bases and at J to 7 bases, leaving 14 bases not matched to a gene. This chain's CDR3 is CASSAAGTGTAWTQYF. CDR3 DNA sequence: TGTGCCAGCAGTGCGGCCGGGACAGGAACGGCCTGGACCCAGTACTTC.